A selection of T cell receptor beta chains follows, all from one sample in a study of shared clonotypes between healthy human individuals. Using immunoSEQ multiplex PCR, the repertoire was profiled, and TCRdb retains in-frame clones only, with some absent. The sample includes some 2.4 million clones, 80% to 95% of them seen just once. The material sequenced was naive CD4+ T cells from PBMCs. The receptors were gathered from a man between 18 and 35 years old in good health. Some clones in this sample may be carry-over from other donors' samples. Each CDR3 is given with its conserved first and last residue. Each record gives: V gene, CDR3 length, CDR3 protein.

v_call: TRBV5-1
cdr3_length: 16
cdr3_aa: CASSPGQGVFIYGYTF

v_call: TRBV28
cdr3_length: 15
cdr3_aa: CASSPTSGAHNEQFF

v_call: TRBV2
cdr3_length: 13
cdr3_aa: CASRATNTGELFF

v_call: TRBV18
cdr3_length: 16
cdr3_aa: CASQKRGTGNTGELFF

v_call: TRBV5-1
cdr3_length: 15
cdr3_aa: CASSPDRVYDYGYTF

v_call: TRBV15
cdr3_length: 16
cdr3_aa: CATSRERLAGTDTQYF

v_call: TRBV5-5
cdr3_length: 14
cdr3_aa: CASRARDGYQPQHF

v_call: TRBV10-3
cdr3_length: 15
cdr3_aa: CAISPGQGRANVLTF

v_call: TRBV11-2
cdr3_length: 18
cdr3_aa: CASSLALGGLAGDLTQYF

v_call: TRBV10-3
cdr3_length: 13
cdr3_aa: CAISGGPGGEAFF

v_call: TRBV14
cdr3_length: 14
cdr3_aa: CASSQVNRNTEAFF

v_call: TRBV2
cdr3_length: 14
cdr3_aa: CASTRQGAGYEQYF

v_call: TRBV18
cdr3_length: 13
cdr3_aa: CASSPPGADTQYF

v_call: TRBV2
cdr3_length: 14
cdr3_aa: CASSRDRGREKLFF

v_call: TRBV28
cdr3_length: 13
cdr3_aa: CASSVAPRGEQYF

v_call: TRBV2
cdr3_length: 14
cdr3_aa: CASIQTGAQETQYF

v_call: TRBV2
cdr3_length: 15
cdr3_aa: CASSFSGRALDTQYF

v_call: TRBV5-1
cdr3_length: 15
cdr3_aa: CASSLVGDGSQPQHF

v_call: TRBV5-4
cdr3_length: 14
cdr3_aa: CASTPTGNQETQYF

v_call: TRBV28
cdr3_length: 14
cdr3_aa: CASSLWQGTGELFF

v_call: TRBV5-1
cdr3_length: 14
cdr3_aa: CASSLGSATYEQYF

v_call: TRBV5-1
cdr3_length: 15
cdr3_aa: CASSPGQGPGQPQHF

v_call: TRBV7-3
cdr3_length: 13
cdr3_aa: CASSPEGLHEQYF

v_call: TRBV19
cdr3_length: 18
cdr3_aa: CASTPFLGGGANNQPQHF

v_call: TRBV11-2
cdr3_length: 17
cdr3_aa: CASSLVRRSNSTDTQYF

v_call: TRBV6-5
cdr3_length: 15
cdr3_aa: CASSLTSGAYNEQFF

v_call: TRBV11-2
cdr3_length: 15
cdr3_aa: CASSLVLAEIYEQYF

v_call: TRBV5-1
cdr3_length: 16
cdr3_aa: CASTPLVVSGANVLTF

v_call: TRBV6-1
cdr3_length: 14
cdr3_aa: CASSEDPRWTEAFF

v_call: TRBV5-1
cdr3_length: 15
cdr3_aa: CASSLASDSGEEQFF

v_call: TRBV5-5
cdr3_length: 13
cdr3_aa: CASSLSGYYGYTF

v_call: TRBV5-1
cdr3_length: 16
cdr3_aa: CASSLGDSSGANVLTF